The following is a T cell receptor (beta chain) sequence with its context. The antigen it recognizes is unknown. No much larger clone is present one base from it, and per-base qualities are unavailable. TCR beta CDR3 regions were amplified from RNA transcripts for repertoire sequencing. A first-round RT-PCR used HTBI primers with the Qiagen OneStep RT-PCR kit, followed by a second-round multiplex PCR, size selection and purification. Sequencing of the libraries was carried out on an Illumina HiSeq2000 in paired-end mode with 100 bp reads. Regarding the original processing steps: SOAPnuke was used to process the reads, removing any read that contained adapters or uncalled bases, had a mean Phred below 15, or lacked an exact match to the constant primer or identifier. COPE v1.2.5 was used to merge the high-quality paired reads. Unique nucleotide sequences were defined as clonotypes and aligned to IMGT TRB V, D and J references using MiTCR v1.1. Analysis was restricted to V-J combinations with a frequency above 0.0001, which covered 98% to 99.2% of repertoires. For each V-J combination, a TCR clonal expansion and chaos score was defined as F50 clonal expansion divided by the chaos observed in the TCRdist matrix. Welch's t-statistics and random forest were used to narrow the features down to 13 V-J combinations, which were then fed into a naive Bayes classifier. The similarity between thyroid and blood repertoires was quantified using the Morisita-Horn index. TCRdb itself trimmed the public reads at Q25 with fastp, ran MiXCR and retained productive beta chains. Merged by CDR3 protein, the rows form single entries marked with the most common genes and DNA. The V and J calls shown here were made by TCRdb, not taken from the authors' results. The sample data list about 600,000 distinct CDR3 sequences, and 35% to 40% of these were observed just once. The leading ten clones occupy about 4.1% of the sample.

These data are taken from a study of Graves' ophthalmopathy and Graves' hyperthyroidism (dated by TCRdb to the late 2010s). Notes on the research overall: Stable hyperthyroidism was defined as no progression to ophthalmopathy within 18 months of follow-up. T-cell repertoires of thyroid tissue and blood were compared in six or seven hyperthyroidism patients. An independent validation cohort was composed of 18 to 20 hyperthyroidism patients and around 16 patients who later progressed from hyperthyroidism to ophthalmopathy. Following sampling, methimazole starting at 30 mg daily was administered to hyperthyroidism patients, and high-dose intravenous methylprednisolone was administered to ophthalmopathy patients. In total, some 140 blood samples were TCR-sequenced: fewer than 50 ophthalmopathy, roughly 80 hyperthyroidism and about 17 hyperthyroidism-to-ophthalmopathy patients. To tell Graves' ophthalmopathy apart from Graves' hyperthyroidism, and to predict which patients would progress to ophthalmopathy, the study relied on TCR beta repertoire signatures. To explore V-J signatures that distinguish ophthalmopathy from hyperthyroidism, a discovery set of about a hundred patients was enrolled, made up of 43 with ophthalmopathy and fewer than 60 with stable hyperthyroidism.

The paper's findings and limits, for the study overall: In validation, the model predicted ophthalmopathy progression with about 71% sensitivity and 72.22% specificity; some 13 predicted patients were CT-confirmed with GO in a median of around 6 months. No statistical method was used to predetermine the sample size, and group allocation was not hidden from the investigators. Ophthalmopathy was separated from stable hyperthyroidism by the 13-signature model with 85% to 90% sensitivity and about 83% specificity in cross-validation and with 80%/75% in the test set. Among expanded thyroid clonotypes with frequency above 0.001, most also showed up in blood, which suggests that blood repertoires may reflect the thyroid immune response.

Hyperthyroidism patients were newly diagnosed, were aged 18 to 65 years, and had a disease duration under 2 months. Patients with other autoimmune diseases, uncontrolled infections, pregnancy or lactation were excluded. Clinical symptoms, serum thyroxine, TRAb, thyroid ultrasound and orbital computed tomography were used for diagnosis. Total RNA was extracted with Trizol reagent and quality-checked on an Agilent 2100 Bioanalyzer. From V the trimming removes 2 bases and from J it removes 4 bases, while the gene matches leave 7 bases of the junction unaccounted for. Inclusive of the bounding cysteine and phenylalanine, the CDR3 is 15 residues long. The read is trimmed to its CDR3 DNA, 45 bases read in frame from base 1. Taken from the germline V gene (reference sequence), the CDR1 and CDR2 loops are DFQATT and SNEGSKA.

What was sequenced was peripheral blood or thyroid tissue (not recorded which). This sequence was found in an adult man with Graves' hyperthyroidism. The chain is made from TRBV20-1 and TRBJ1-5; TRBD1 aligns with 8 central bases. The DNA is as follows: TGCAGTGCTAGATCGACAGGGGCGCCAAATCAGCCCCAGCATTTT. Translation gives CSARSTGAPNQPQHF.